These 2 T cell receptor beta chains were sequenced from one sample in a study of long-term antiretroviral therapy in people with HIV. Runs used v3.0 of the immunoSEQ assay and were done at survey level. TCRdb keeps only in-frame clones here, not all; method: immunoSEQ multiplex PCR. The sample shows roughly 32,000 clones, 85% of them seen only once. The specimen was unsorted PBMCs, collected about 3.5 years after starting antiretroviral therapy. These TCRs come from a young man with HIV.

The J gene is TRBJ2-7, the V gene TRBV7-9; D uncertain. The CDR3 consists of 11 residues. Germline V lookup: CDR1 SEHNR, CDR2 FQNEAQ (reference sequence). Trimming shortened V by 5 bases and J by 2 bases, and 4 bases separated the two germline ends. The CDR3 coding sequence is TGTGCCAGCAGCGATCCCTACGAGCAGTACTTC. Residues: CASSDPYEQYF.

This chain joins TRBV11-2 and TRBJ1-5; 7 bases map to TRBD1. Germline V gives CDR1 SGHAT, CDR2 FQNNGV. V lost 5 bases, J lost 5 bases, and 6 bases stayed unmatched. The CDR3 has 14 amino acids. CDR3: CASSQGGGDQPQHF. DNA for the CDR3: TGTGCCAGCAGCCAGGGGGGGGGAGATCAGCCCCAGCATTTT. Complete variable domain (other parts from reference TRBV11-2 and TRBJ1-5): EAGVAQSPRYKIIEKRQSVAFWCNPISGHATLYWYQQILGQGPKLLIQFQNNGVVDDSQLPKDRFSAERLKGVDSTLKIQPAKLEDSAVYLCASSQGGGDQPQHFGDGTRLSIL.